This entry lists 21 T cell receptor beta chains sequenced from one sample in a study of T cell repertoires in cytomegalovirus infection. These receptors lack a known antigen. TCRdb analysed the reads with MiXCR anew, one entry per CDR3 protein. Altogether roughly 120,000 distinct CDR3 sequences are present, 30% being singletons, with the ten largest covering around 41%. This sample comprised CD8+ T cells from cultured PBMCs, obtained from culture after CMV antigen stimulation. These receptors were taken from a human donor in good health (CMV status not recorded). Some clones in this sample may be carry-over from other donors' samples.

This clonotype was seen at least ten times. The CDR3 DNA reads TGTGCCAGCAGTCTATATACCACCGGGGAGCTGTTTTTT. This encodes CASSLYTTGELFF. J is TRBJ2-2 and V is TRBV6-1; no firm D call. The CDR3 totals 13 residues. The germline CDR1 and CDR2 sequences are MNHNS and SASEGT. Trimming took 5 bases from V and 4 from J, leaving 8 bases between them.

This clonotype was counted a few times. The chain carries TRBV7-2 and TRBJ1-4, with D possibly TRBD1 on 6 matching bases. The V end lost 5 bases, the J end lost 2 bases, and 12 bases lay between the germline ends. Germline CDR1 reads SGHTA; CDR2 reads FQGNSA. CDR3 length: 15 amino acids. CDR3 bases: TGTGCCAGCAGCGGGGGGGCGGTGACTAATGAAAAACTGTTTTTT. Protein product: CASSGGAVTNEKLFF. The whole variable domain, filled in from reference TRBV7-2 and TRBJ1-4, reads GAGVSQSPSNKVTEKGKDVELRCDPISGHTALYWYRQSLGQGLEFLIYFQGNSAPDKSGLPSDRFSAERTGGSVSTLTIQRTQQEDSAVYLCASSGGAVTNEKLFFGSGTQLSVL.

In its sample, this clonotype was seen a few times. The chain uses TRBV7-6 and TRBJ2-3; the match to TRBD2 covers 8 bases. Per germline, CDR1 SGHVS and CDR2 FNYEAQ. The CDR3 has 14 amino acids. After removal of 5 bases from V and 6 bases from J, the junction contained 7 bases not matched to a gene. The CDR3 nucleotides are TGTGCCAGCAGCGCCCGGTCGGGAGGGGATACGCAGTATTTT. It yields the protein CASSARSGGDTQYF.

The V and J genes are TRBV7-2 and TRBJ2-7; 8 positions match TRBD1. Germline CDR1 reads SGHTA; CDR2 reads FQGNSA. The junction had 7 bases not matched to a gene; V was cut back by 5 bases and J by 1 base. This CDR3 is built from 15 residues. The CDR3 here is CASSRGQGTSYEQYF. The CDR3 DNA is TGTGCCAGCAGCCGCGGACAGGGCACTTCCTACGAGCAGTACTTC.

This clonotype was detected only a few times. The rearrangement joins TRBV6-2 or TRBV6-3 to TRBJ1-5; perhaps TRBD1 as D (6 bases). V was shortened by 2 bases and J by 2 bases, with 16 bases between the two germline ends. Germline-derived CDR1 and CDR2 are MNHEY and SVGEGT. There are 17 residues in the CDR3. The CDR3 DNA reads TGTGCCAGCAGTTACCTAACTACAGGGAATGGCAATCAGCCCCAGCATTTT. Protein: CASSYLTTGNGNQPQHF.

With respect to this clonotype: The junction differs from germline at one of its ends, possibly a read error. V gene TRBV10-3 combines with J gene TRBJ2-7; D unclear. Germline CDR1 and CDR2: ENHRY and SYGVKD. The CDR3 totals 18 residues. DNA for the CDR3: TGTGTCATCAGTGAGTCTAGTCCCGCGCTAGACGTGGACGTCGAGCAGTACTTC. Translation: CVISESSPALDVDVEQYF.

The CDR3 nucleotides are TGCGCCAGCAGCTTGGGGACGGGCCTCTACGGGGAGCTGTTTTTT. This gives the protein CASSLGTGLYGELFF. The chain uses TRBV5-1 and TRBJ2-2; D remains ambiguous. V shed 0 bases and J shed 7 bases, with 13 bases lying between them. The V gene's germline CDR1 is SGHRS and CDR2 YFSETQ. The CDR3 covers 15 residues.

This clonotype was counted only a few times. This rearrangement joins TRBV11-2 to TRBJ1-3; D gene ambiguous. The CDR3 is made up of 15 amino acids. V lost 5 bases to trimming and J lost 0 bases, with 11 bases between them. Germline CDR1 SGHAT, CDR2 FQNNGV. CDR3 DNA: TGTGCCAGCAGCCCGTACAAGAGCTCTGGAAACACCATATATTTT. Its protein is CASSPYKSSGNTIYF.

The rearrangement uses TRBV19 and TRBJ2-1; TRBD1 matches at 7 bases. Germline lookup yields CDR1 LNHDA and CDR2 SQIVND (reference sequence). The CDR3 is 16 residues long. V lost 10 bases and J lost 3; bases outside the gene matches: 15. The CDR3 protein is CATAAQGESGYNEQFF. CDR3 bases: TGTGCCACCGCCGCCCAGGGGGAATCTGGCTACAATGAGCAGTTCTTC.

This clonotype came up many times. The chain combines TRBV7-2 with TRBJ1-1; no reliable D call. The CDR3 extends over 12 amino acids. Germline V lookup: CDR1 SGHTA, CDR2 FQGNSA. Trimming cost V 6 bases and J 4 bases, with 9 bases left between them. The CDR3 nucleotides read TGTGCCAGCAGTTACACCGCCACTGAAGCTTTCTTT. Translation gives CASSYTATEAFF.

This clonotype was counted between two and nine times. The J gene is TRBJ1-2, the V gene TRBV7-8; D ambiguous. With 7 bases removed from V and 2 bases from J, the gap between germline ends came to 17 bases. Germline assignment: CDR1 SGHVS and CDR2 FQNEAQ. This CDR3 is 15 amino acids long. CDR3 protein: CASTQGSVVNYGYTF. For the CDR3, the DNA is TGTGCCAGCACCCAAGGGAGTGTTGTCAACTATGGCTACACCTTC. Filled out from reference TRBV7-8 and TRBJ1-2, the complete variable domain reads GAGVSQSPRYKVAKRGQDVALRCDPISGHVSLFWYQQALGQGPEFLTYFQNEAQLDKSGLPSDRFFAERPEGSVSTLKIQRTQQEDSAVYLCASTQGSVVNYGYTFGSGTRLTVV.

In this sample, this clonotype turned up a few times. The chain carries TRBV4-1 and TRBJ1-2; 8 bases agree with TRBD1. Germline lookup yields CDR1 MGHRA and CDR2 YSYEKL. The CDR3 consists of 16 residues. Unmatched junction bases numbered 11, after V lost 4 bases and J lost 4 bases. CDR3 region: CASSRDRTGTSYGYTF. DNA of the CDR3: TGCGCCAGCAGCCGGGACAGGACAGGGACATCCTATGGCTACACCTTC.

The chain joins TRBV5-1 to TRBJ1-1; 8 bases line up with TRBD1. The CDR3 covers 17 residues. Germline V gene lookup returns CDR1 SGHRS and CDR2 YFSETQ. V lost 2 bases to trimming and J lost 0 bases; unmatched junction nucleotides: 9. The CDR3 DNA reads as TGCGCCAGCAGCTTCAGGGGGCAGGGTTACGTGAACACTGAAGCTTTCTTT. It yields the protein CASSFRGQGYVNTEAFF.

The rearrangement links TRBV12-3 or TRBV12-4 to TRBJ2-7; D tentatively fits TRBD1 or TRBD2 (6 bases each). Trimming left V 0 bases short and J 0 bases short, with 12 bases between. CDR3 length: 16 amino acids. DNA of the CDR3: TGTGCCAGCAGTTTAGCGTCGGGGGCTATCTCCTACGAGCAGTACTTC. Translating gives CASSLASGAISYEQYF.

In this sample, this clonotype turned up a few times. The chain recombines TRBV4-1 with TRBJ1-2, with a weak D call TRBD1 (6 bases). Deletions cut 1 base from V and 0 bases from J, with 15 bases between. Germline V gene data show CDR1 as MGHRA and CDR2 as YSYEKL. The CDR3 covers 17 residues. For the CDR3, the DNA is TGCGCCAGCAGCCAAGTCCGGGGAAACAGGGCTAACTATGGCTACACCTTC. Residues: CASSQVRGNRANYGYTF.

This clonotype was recorded a few times. Here the CDR3 reads CASSPPGVEQFF. CDR3 DNA sequence: TGCGCCAGCAGCCCCCCGGGGGTTGAGCAGTTCTTC. The V call is TRBV4-1, the J call TRBJ2-1, with D possibly being TRBD2 (6 bases). Germline CDR1 MGHRA, CDR2 YSYEKL. The germline V and J ends were trimmed by 4 bases and 9 bases, with 10 bases remaining between them. The CDR3 is 12 residues long.

V usage is TRBV6-2 or TRBV6-3 and J usage is TRBJ1-2, with 7 bases lining up with TRBD1. Germline CDR1 reads MNHEY; CDR2 reads SVGEGT. Unmatched junction bases numbered 7, after V lost 2 bases and J lost 4 bases. The CDR3 spans 15 residues. CDR3 nucleotides: TGTGCCAGCAGTTACGCCGACAGGGCTAGCTATGGCTACACCTTC. Amino acid sequence: CASSYADRASYGYTF.

The CDR3, as DNA: TGTGCCAGCCTCCGGCTAGCGGAGAACAATGAGCAGTTCTTC. Its protein product is CASLRLAENNEQFF. The V call is TRBV2, the J call TRBJ2-1, with 7 bases identical to TRBD2. The V segment lost 8 bases and the J segment 5 bases; nucleotides outside the gene matches: 9. The CDR3 has 14 residues. Germline values: CDR1 SNHLY, CDR2 FYNNEI.

The CDR3 coding sequence is TGTGCCAGCCAAAGCCGGGACCGATATAATTCACCCCTCCACTTT. Translated: CASQSRDRYNSPLHF. The chain carries TRBV28 and TRBJ1-6, with D tentatively TRBD1 (5 bases). This CDR3 is built from 15 residues. Trimming pared 8 bases from V and 4 bases from J, leaving 15 bases between. The germline gives CDR1 MDHEN, CDR2 SYDVKM.

The gene calls are TRBV24-1 and TRBJ2-3; tentatively, D is TRBD1 (5 bases). The CDR3 totals 15 residues. V gave up 3 bases and J gave up 6 bases, with 15 bases separating them. The germline V gene encodes CDR1 KGHDR and CDR2 SFDVKD. CDR3 nucleotide sequence: TGTGCCACCAGTGATCCAGGGTTGTCTGCGGATACGCAGTATTTT. It encodes CATSDPGLSADTQYF.

This clonotype was counted a few times. The rearrangement uses TRBV12-5 and TRBJ2-1; 10 positions match TRBD2. In germline, CDR1 is LGHNT, CDR2 FRNRAP. There are 15 residues in the CDR3. Trimming took 7 bases from V and 7 from J; bases not matched to a gene: 10. This CDR3 is CASASSGGAYNEQFF. The CDR3 DNA sequence: TGTGCTAGTGCCTCGAGCGGGGGGGCATATAATGAGCAGTTCTTC.